A selection of T cell receptor beta chains follows, all from one sample in a study of lymphopenia after photon versus proton radiotherapy. The assay was immunoSEQ multiplex PCR, and TCRdb's table has in-frame clones only and misses some. The repertoire holds about 49,000 clones, with more than 70% as singletons. The sample consisted of peripheral blood, taken from a patient treated with photon-based radiotherapy. The receptors stem from a man in his fifties with gastric cancer. Each CDR3 is given with its conserved first and last residue. A D gene is named only where the DNA matches it firmly. Clone size, where shown, is once, few, many, or a class for clones that have expanded.

>TRBJ2-5|15|TRBV19|TRBD2|-
TGTGCCAGTAGTAGGGCTAGCGGGAGAACGGAGACCCAGTACTTC
CASSRASGRTETQYF
>TRBJ2-5|15|TRBV7-8|TRBD2|once
TGTGCCAGCAGCTTCTCCGGGACTAGAACCGAGACCCAGTACTTC
CASSFSGTRTETQYF
>TRBJ1-3|12|TRBV19|TRBD1|many
TGTGCCAGCCGGACAGGGGGAAACACCATATATTTT
CASRTGGNTIYF
>TRBJ2-2|18|TRBV11-2|-|-
TGTGCCAGCAGTTACTTAGCCCCCGGACCCTTCAACACCGGGGAGCTGTTTTTT
CASSYLAPGPFNTGELFF
>TRBJ2-7|14|TRBV14|TRBD1|-
TGTGCCAGCAGCGAAGGACAGGGGGTCTACGAGCAGTACTTC
CASSEGQGVYEQYF
>TRBJ2-2|14|TRBV7-7|-|-
TGTGCCAGCAGCCCCCGCAAGTCGGCCGGGGAGCTGTTTTTT
CASSPRKSAGELFF
>TRBJ2-7|16|TRBV15|TRBD2|-
TGTGCCACCAGCAGAGATTTTACGGGAGGCGCGGCCGAGCAGTACTTC
CATSRDFTGGAAEQYF
>TRBJ2-7|13|TRBV11-3|-|-
TGTGCCAGCAGCTTGGGCGGCTCCTACGAGCAGTACTTC
CASSLGGSYEQYF
>TRBJ2-3|15|TRBV27|TRBD2|once
TGTGCCAGCAAACTAGCGGGGCTCAGCACAGATACGCAGTATTTT
CASKLAGLSTDTQYF
>TRBJ1-1|14|TRBV5-5|-|-
TGTGCCAGCAGCTTGTCAACCGGGGGAACTGAAGCTTTCTTT
CASSLSTGGTEAFF
>TRBJ2-5|13|TRBV18|TRBD2|once
TGTGCCAGCTCACGCGGGAGTTGGGAGACCCAGTACTTC
CASSRGSWETQYF
>TRBJ2-1|12|TRBV7-6|-|many
TGTGCCAGCAGCTTGACTGCAAATGAGCAGTTCTTC
CASSLTANEQFF
>TRBJ2-3|17|TRBV7-6|TRBD2|-
TGTGCCAGCAGCTGGGGGGGACGGAGGAGGTCGGCAGATACGCAGTATTTT
CASSWGGRRRSADTQYF
>TRBJ2-3|14|TRBV4-1|-|once
TGCGCCAGCAGCCAAGATTTAGGCACAGATACGCAGTATTTT
CASSQDLGTDTQYF
>TRBJ1-1|12|TRBV10-2|-|-
TGCGCCAGCAGTGATTGGAGCACTGAAGCTTTCTTT
CASSDWSTEAFF
>TRBJ2-1|16|TRBV5-6|-|-
TGTGCCAGCAGCCCCACCGGGGCTAATATTTACAATGAGCAGTTCTTC
CASSPTGANIYNEQFF
>TRBJ2-5|16|TRBV11-2|-|-
TGTGCCAGCAGCTTAGACGTCGCTAGCGAACAAGAGACCCAGTACTTC
CASSLDVASEQETQYF
>TRBJ2-5|15|TRBV5-1|TRBD1|-
TGCGCCAGCACCCTAATGACAGGGGGCGAAGAGACCCAGTACTTC
CASTLMTGGEETQYF
>TRBJ1-2|14|TRBV5-4|-|-
TGTGCCAGCAGCGAGGGCAAACTCAGCTATGGCTACACCTTC
CASSEGKLSYGYTF
>TRBJ2-7|13|TRBV6-5|-|-
TGTGCCAGCAGTTACCCCCCTCTCTACGAGCAGTACTTC
CASSYPPLYEQYF
>TRBJ2-5|13|TRBV5-4|-|-
TGTGCCAGCAGCCCTGCAATCCAAGAGACCCAGTACTTC
CASSPAIQETQYF
>TRBJ2-3|11|TRBV6-5|-|-
TGTGCCTGTTCACAGGGCAATACGCAGTATTTT
CACSQGNTQYF
>TRBJ2-6|16|TRBV4-2|-|-
TGTGCCAGCAGCCAAGAGCTAGGCTCCGGGGCCAACGTCCTGACTTTC
CASSQELGSGANVLTF
>TRBJ1-5|14|TRBV9|-|-
TGTGCCAGCCTAATCAGGGATAGCAATCAGCCCCAGCATTTT
CASLIRDSNQPQHF
>TRBJ2-2|16|TRBV18|-|-
TGTGCCAGCTCACCACCGGAACAGAGAAACACCGGGGAGCTGTTTTTT
CASSPPEQRNTGELFF
>TRBJ1-2|11|TRBV20-1|TRBD1|-
TGCAGTCTAGACAGGGCGGATGGCTACACCTTC
CSLDRADGYTF